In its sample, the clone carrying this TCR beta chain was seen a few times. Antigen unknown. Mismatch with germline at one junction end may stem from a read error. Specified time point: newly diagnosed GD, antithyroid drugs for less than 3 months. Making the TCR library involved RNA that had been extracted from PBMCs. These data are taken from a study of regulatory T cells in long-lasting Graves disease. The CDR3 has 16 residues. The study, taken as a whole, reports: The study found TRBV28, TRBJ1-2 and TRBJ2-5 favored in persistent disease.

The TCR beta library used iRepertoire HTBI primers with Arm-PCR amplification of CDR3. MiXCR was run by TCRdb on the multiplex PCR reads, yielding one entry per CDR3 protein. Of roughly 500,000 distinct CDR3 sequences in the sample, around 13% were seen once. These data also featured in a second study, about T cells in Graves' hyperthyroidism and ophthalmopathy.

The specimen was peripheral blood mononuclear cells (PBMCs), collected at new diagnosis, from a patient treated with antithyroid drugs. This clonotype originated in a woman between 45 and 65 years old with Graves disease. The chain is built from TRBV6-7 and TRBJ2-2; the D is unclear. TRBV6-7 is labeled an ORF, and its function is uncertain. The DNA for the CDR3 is TGTGCCAGCAGTTGTGTGCAGATCACGAACACCAGGGAGCTGTTTTTT. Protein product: CASSCVQITNTRELFF.